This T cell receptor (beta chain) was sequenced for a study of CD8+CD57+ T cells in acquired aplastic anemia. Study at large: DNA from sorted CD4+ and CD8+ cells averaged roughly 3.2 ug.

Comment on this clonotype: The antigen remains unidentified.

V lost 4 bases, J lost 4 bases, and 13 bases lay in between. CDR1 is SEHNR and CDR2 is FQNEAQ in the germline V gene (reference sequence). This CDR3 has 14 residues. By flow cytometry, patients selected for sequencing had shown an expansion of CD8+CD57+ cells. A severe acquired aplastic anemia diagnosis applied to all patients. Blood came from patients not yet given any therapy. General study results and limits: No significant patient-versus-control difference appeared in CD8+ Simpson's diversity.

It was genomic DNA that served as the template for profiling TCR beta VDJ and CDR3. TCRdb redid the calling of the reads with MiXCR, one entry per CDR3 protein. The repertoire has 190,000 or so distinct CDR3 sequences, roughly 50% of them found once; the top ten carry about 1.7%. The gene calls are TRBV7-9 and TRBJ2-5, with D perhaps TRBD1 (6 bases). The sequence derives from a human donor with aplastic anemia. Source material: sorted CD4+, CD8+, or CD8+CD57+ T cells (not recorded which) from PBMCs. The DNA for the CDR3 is TGTGCCAGCAGCTCGGACAGACCCCCAGAGACCCAGTACTTC. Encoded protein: CASSSDRPPETQYF. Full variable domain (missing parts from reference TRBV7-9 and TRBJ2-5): DTGVSQNPRHKITKRGQNVTFRCDPISEHNRLYWYRQTLGQGPEFLTYFQNEAQLEKSRLLSDRFSAERPKGSFSTLEIQRTEQGDSAMYLCASSSDRPPETQYFGPGTRLLVL.